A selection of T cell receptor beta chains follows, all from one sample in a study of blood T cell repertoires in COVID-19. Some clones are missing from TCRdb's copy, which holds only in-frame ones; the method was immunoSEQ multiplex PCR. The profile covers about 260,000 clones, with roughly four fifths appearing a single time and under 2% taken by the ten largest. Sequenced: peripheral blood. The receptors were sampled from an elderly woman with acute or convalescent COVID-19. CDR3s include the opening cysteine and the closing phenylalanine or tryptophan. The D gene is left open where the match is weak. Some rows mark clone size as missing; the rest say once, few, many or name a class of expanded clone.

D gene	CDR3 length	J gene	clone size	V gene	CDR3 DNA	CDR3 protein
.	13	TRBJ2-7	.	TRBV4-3	TGCGCCAGCAGCCAATTCACAGGGTACGAGCAGTACTTC	CASSQFTGYEQYF
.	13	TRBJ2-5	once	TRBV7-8	TGTGCCAGCAGCAGCTACCCGTTAGAGACCCAGTACTTC	CASSSYPLETQYF
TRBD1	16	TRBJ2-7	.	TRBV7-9	TGTGCCAGCAGCTCCACCGCTGGGACAGGACATTACGAGCAGTACTTC	CASSSTAGTGHYEQYF
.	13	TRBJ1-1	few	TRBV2	TGTGCCAGCCAGGACAGTGGGAACACTGAAGCTTTCTTT	CASQDSGNTEAFF
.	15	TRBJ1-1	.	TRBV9	TGTGCCAGCAGCGTGATCGGAGCTCTGAACACTGAAGCTTTCTTT	CASSVIGALNTEAFF
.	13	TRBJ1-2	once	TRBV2	TGTGCCAGCAGTTCACAGGGTTTCGTTGGCTACACCTTC	CASSSQGFVGYTF
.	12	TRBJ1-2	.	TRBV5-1	TGCGCCAGCAGCTTGGAGAGTTACGGCTACACCTTC	CASSLESYGYTF
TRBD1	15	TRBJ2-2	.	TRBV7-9	TGTGCCAGCAGCCCGAGGGACAGGAACACCGGGGAGCTGTTTTTT	CASSPRDRNTGELFF
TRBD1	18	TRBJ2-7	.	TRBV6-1	TGTGCCAGCAGTGAAATCGTATGGGGACAGCTTTACTCCTACGAGCAGTACTTC	CASSEIVWGQLYSYEQYF
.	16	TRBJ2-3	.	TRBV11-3	TGTGCCAGCAGCCCCCGGCTAGTTTCGTCACTTGATACGCAGTATTTT	CASSPRLVSSLDTQYF
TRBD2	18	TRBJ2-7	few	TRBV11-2	TGTGCCAGCAGTTTTCAGACGGGACTAGCGGGAGCGGGCTACGAGCAGTACTTC	CASSFQTGLAGAGYEQYF
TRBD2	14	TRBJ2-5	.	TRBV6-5	TGTGCCAGCAGTCCCTGGGGGGGAGGAGAGACCCAGTACTTC	CASSPWGGGETQYF
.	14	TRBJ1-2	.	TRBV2	TGTGCCAGCCCTAGTGGGGCGGGGACGTATGGCTACACCTTC	CASPSGAGTYGYTF
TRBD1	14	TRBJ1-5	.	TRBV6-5	TGTGCCAGCAGTCCTGGACAGGTTAATCAGCCCCAGCATTTT	CASSPGQVNQPQHF
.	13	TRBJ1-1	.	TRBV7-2	TGTGCCAGCAGCTTGGGCAGGGCGACTGAAGCTTTCTTT	CASSLGRATEAFF
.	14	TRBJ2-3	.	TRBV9	TGTGCCAGCAGCGTAGCAGGAAACACAGATACGCAGTATTTT	CASSVAGNTDTQYF
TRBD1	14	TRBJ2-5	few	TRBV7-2	TGTGCCAGCAGCCCCAGGGGGCGCGGAGAGACCCAGTACTTC	CASSPRGRGETQYF
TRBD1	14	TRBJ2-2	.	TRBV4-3	TGCGCCAGCAGCCACGGGACAGGGGCCGGGGAGCTGTTTTTT	CASSHGTGAGELFF
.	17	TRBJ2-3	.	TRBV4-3	TGCGCCAGCAGCCAAGGGTTCGGCGGTACACGCACAGATACGCAGTATTTT	CASSQGFGGTRTDTQYF
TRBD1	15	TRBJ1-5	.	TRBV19	TGTGCCAGTAGTATAGGGCAGGGGGCCCGTCAGCCCCAGCATTTT	CASSIGQGARQPQHF
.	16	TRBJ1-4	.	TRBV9	TGTGCCAGCAGCGCAGAACACGGTAGCAAGGGGGAAAAACTGTTTTTT	CASSAEHGSKGEKLFF
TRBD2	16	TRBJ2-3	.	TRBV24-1	TGTGCCACCAGTGGGAGTAGCGGGAGTGGCATAGATACGCAGTATTTT	CATSGSSGSGIDTQYF
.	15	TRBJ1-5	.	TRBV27	TGTGCCAGCAGTTTAATTTACAGCAGCAATCAGCCCCAGCATTTT	CASSLIYSSNQPQHF
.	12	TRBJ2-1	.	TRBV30	TGTGCCTGGAGTCGACGGGGCAATGAGCAGTTCTTC	CAWSRRGNEQFF
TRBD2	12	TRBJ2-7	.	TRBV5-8	TGTGCCAGCAGCCAGACTAGCGGGGGCACATACTTC	CASSQTSGGTYF
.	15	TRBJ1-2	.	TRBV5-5	TGTGCCAGCAGCTTGGTGCCCCAACAGGGTAATGGCTACACCTTC	CASSLVPQQGNGYTF
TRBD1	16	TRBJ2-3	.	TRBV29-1	TGCAGCGTTACCGGGACAGGGGGAATTAGCACAGATACGCAGTATTTT	CSVTGTGGISTDTQYF
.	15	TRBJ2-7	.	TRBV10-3	TGTGCCATCAGCGCCACGACAGGAAACTCCTACGAGCAGTACTTC	CAISATTGNSYEQYF
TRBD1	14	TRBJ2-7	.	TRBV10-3	TGTGCCAGCCAGGGACAGGGGTTGTGGGACGAGCAGTACTTC	CASQGQGLWDEQYF
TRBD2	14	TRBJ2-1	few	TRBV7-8	TGTGCCAGCAGCTTAGTGGGGGGGGACAATGAGCAGTTCTTC	CASSLVGGDNEQFF
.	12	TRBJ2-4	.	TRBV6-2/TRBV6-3	TGTGCCAGCAGCCCTCTCGGAAACATTCAGTACTTC	CASSPLGNIQYF
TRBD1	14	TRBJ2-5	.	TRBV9	TGTGCCAGCAGCGGGACAGGGGATGTGGAGACCCAGTACTTC	CASSGTGDVETQYF
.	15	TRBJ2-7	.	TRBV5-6	TGTGCCAGCCGCCAATGGGGGAGGAGCTCCTACGAGCAGTACTTC	CASRQWGRSSYEQYF
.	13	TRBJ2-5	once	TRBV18	TGTGCCAGCTCACCGATGAGGGAAGAGACCCAGTACTTC	CASSPMREETQYF
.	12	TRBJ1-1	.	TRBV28	TGTGCCAGCAGTTTACCAGGGCATAAAGCTTTCTTT	CASSLPGHKAFF
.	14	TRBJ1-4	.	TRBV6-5	TGTGCCAGCAGGAAGACAGGACGAGGGGAAAAACTGTTTTTT	CASRKTGRGEKLFF
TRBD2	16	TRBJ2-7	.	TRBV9	TGTGCCAGCAGATTAGGACTAGCGGAAAGCTCCTACGAGCAGTACTTC	CASRLGLAESSYEQYF
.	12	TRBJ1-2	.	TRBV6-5	TGTGCCAGCAGTTCAGGCTGGTATGGCTACACCTTC	CASSSGWYGYTF
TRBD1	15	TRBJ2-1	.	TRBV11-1	TGTGCCAGCAGCTTAGGACAGGGGGCGCACAATGAGCAGTTCTTC	CASSLGQGAHNEQFF
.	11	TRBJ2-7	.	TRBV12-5	TGTGCTAGTGGTTCTTACTACGAGCAGTACTTC	CASGSYYEQYF
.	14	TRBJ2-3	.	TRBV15	TGTGCCACCAGCAGAGCAGGGCCCACAGATACGCAGTATTTT	CATSRAGPTDTQYF
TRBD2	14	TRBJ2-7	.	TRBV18	TGTGCCAGCTCACCTAGCGGGTCGAACTACGAGCAGTACTTC	CASSPSGSNYEQYF
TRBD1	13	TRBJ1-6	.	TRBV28	TGTGCCAGTAGAGGGACAGGGGATTCACCCCTCCACTTT	CASRGTGDSPLHF
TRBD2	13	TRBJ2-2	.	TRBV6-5	TGTGCCAGCAGGACTAGCGGCACCGGGGAGCTGTTTTTT	CASRTSGTGELFF
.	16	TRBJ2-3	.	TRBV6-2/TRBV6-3	TGTGCCAGCAGTTACGGATCGCGGGGAAGCACAGATACGCAGTATTTT	CASSYGSRGSTDTQYF
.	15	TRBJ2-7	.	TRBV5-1	TGCGCCAGCAGGTATGGGGCCACCGGCCCCTACGAGCAGTACTTC	CASRYGATGPYEQYF
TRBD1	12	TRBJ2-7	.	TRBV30	TGTGCCTGGGGGCAGGGGGCGGGTGAGCAGTACTTC	CAWGQGAGEQYF
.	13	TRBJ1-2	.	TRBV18	TGTGCCAGCTCACCTAAAGCAGGGGAGGGCTACACCTTC	CASSPKAGEGYTF
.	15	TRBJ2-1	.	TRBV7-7	TGTGCCAGCAGCTTAGCCACGGGGGGCCTTGATGAGCAGTTCTTC	CASSLATGGLDEQFF
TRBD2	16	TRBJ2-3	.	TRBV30	TGTGCCTGGAGTGTACCCCAGCGGGGGTTCACAGATACGCAGTATTTT	CAWSVPQRGFTDTQYF
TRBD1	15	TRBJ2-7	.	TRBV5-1	TGCGCCAGCAGCCGACAGGGGGACAGGTTATACGAGCAGTACTTC	CASSRQGDRLYEQYF
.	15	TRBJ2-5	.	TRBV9	TGTGCCAGCAACTGGGGCCGGGGAGGCCAAGAGACCCAGTACTTC	CASNWGRGGQETQYF
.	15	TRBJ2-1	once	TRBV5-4	TGTGCCAGCAGCTTGGGCGGGACGGTTTACAATGAGCAGTTCTTC	CASSLGGTVYNEQFF
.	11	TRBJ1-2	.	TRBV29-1	TGCAGCGTTGACCGGAGAGATGGCTACACCTTC	CSVDRRDGYTF
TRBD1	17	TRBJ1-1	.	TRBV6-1	TGTGCCAGCAGTGCGGGACAGGGGGCCTCGGAGAACACTGAAGCTTTCTTT	CASSAGQGASENTEAFF
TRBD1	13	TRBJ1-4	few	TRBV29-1	TGCAGCGTTAACTCAGGGGGCCCTGAAAAACTGTTTTTT	CSVNSGGPEKLFF
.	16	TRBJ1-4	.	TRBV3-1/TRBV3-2	TGTGCCAGCAGCCAAGGTTTTCGAACAGGGCGTGAAAAACTGTTTTTT	CASSQGFRTGREKLFF
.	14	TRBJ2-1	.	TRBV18	TGTGCCAGCTCACCAGGGGGGGCGCCCAATGAGCAGTTCTTC	CASSPGGAPNEQFF